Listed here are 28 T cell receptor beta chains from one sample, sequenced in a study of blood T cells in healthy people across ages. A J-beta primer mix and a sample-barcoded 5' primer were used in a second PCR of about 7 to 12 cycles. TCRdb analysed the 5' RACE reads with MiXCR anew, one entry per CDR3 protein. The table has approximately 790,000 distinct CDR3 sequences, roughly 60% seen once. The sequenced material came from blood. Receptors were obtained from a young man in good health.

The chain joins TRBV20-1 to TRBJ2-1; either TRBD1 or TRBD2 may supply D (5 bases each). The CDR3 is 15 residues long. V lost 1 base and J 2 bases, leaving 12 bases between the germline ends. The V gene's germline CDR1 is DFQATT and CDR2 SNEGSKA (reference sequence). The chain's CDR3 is CSARGKRGPYNEQFF. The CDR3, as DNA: TGCAGTGCTAGAGGAAAGAGGGGTCCCTACAATGAGCAGTTCTTC.

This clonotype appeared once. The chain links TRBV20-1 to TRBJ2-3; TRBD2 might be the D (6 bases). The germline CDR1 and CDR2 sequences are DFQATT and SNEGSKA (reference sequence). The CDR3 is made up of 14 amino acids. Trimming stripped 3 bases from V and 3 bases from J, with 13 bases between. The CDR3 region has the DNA TGCAGTGCTAGTCAGACTAGTTTGACAGATACGCAGTATTTT. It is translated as CSASQTSLTDTQYF.

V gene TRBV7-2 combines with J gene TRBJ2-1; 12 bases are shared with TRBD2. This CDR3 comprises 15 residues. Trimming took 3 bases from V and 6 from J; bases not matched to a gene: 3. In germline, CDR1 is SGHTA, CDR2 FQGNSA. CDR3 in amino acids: CASSFMTSGGNEQFF. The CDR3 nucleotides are TGTGCCAGCAGCTTTATGACTAGCGGGGGCAATGAGCAGTTCTTC.

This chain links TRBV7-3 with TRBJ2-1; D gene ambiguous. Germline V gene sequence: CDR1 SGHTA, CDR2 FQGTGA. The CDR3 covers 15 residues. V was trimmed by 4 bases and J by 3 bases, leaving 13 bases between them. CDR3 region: CASSSIQFGYNEQFF. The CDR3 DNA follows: TGTGCCAGCAGCTCAATTCAGTTTGGCTACAATGAGCAGTTCTTC. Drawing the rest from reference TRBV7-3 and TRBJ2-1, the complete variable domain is GAGVSQTPSNKVTEKGKYVELRCDPISGHTALYWYRQSLGQGPEFLIYFQGTGAADDSGLPNDRFFAVRPEGSVSTLKIQRTERGDSAVYLCASSSIQFGYNEQFFGPGTRLTVL.

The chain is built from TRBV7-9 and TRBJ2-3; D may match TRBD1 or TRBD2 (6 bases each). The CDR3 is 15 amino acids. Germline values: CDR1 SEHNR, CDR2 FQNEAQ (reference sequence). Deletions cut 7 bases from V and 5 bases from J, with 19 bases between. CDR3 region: CASKLLDRAGDTQYF. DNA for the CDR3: TGTGCCAGCAAGCTCCTGGACAGAGCGGGAGATACGCAGTATTTT.

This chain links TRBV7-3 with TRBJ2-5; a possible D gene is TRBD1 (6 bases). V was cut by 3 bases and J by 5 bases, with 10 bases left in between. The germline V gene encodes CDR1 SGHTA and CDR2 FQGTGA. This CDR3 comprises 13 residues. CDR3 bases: TGTGCCAGCAGCTTTCAGGGGACGGAGACCCAGTACTTC. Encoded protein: CASSFQGTETQYF.

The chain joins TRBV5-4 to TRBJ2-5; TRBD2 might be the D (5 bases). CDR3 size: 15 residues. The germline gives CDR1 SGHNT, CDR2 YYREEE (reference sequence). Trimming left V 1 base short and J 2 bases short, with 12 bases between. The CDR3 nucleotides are TGTGCCAGCAGCTTGTCCCTAGCCTATCAAGAGACCCAGTACTTC. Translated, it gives CASSLSLAYQETQYF.

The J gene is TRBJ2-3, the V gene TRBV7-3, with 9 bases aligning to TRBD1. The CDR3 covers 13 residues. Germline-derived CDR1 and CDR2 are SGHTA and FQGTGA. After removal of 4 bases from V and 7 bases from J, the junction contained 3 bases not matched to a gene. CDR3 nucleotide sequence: TGTGCCAGCAGCTACGACAGGGGGAATACGCAGTATTTT. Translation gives CASSYDRGNTQYF.

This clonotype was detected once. The CDR3 DNA reads TGCGCCAGCAGCGCAAAAGAGACCTACGAGCAGTACTTC. As protein: CASSAKETYEQYF. This chain joins TRBV5-1 and TRBJ2-7, with unresolved D. The CDR3 extends over 13 amino acids. The germline CDR1 and CDR2 sequences are SGHRS and YFSETQ. V lost 4 bases, J lost 2 bases, and 10 bases lay in between.

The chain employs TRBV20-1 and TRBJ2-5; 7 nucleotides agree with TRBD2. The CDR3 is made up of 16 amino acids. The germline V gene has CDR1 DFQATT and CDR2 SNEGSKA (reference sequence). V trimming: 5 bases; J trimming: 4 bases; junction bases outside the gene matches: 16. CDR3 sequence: CSASSDGGFGIETQYF. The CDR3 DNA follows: TGCAGTGCTTCGTCTGACGGGGGGTTTGGAATAGAGACCCAGTACTTC.

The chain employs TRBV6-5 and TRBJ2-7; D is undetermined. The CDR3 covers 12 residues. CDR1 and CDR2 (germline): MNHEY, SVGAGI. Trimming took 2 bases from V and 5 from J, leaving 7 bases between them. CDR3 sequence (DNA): TGTGCCAGCAGTTACGGGCCGAACGAGCAGTACTTC. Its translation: CASSYGPNEQYF.

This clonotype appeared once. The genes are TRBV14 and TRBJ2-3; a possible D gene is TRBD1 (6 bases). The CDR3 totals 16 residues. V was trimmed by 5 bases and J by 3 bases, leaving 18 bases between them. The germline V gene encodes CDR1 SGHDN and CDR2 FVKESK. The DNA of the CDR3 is TGTGCCAGCAGCAGAATTTGGACAGCACCGACAGATACGCAGTATTTT. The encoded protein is CASSRIWTAPTDTQYF. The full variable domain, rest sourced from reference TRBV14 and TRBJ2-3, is EAGVTQFPSHSVIEKGQTVTLRCDPISGHDNLYWYRRVMGKEIKFLLHFVKESKQDESGMPNNRFLAERTGGTYSTLKVQPAELEDSGVYFCASSRIWTAPTDTQYFGPGTRLTVL.

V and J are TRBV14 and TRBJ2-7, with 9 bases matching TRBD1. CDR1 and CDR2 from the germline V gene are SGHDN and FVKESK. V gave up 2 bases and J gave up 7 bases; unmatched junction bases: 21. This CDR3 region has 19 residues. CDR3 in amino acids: CASSQMPAGTGTDGGEQYF. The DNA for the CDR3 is TGTGCCAGCAGCCAAATGCCCGCCGGGACAGGGACGGATGGCGGAGAGCAGTACTTC.

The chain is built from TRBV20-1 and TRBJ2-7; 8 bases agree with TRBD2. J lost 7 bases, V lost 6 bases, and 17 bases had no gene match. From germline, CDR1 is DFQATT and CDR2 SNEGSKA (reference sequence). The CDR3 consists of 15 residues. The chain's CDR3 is CSASAGGGTALEQYF. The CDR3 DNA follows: TGCAGTGCCTCGGCGGGGGGAGGGACCGCGCTTGAGCAGTACTTC.

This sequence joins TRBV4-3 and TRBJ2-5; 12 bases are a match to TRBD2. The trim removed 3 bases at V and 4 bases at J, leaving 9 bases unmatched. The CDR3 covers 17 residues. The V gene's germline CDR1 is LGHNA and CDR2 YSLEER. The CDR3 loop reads CASSQERGLAGTETQYF. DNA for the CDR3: TGCGCCAGCAGCCAGGAACGCGGACTAGCGGGGACAGAGACCCAGTACTTC.

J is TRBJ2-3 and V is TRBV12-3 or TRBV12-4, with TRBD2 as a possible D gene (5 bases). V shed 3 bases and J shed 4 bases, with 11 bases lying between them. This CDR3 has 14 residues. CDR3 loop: CASSFIGIADTQYF. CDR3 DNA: TGTGCCAGCAGTTTCATCGGGATTGCAGATACGCAGTATTTT.

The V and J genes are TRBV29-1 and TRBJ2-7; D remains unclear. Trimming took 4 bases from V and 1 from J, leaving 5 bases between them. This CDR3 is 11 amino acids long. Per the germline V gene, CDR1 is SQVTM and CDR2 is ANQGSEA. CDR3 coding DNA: TGCAGCGTTGGTAAATCCTACGAGCAGTACTTC. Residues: CSVGKSYEQYF.

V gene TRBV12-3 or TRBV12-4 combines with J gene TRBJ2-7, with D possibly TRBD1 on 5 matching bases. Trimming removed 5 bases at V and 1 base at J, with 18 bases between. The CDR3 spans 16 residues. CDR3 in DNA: TGTGCCAGCAGTAGCGTAGGTACGACAGCGTCCTACGAGCAGTACTTC. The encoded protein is CASSSVGTTASYEQYF.

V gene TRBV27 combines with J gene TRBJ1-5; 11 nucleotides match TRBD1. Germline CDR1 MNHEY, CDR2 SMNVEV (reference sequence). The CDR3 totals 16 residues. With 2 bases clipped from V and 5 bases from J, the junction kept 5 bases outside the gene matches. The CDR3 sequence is CASSLTGQGAYQPQHF. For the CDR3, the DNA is TGTGCCAGCAGTTTAACCGGACAGGGGGCGTATCAGCCCCAGCATTTT.

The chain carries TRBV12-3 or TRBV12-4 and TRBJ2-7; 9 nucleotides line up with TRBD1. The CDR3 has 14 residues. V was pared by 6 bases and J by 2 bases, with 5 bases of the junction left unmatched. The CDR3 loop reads CASRIGQGTYEQYF. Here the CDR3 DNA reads TGTGCCAGCAGAATAGGACAGGGGACCTACGAGCAGTACTTC.

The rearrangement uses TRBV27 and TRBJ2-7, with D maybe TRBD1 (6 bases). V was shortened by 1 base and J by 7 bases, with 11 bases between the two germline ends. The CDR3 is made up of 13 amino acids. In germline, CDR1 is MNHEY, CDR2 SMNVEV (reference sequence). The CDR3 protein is CASSLYQGWEQYF. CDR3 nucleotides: TGTGCCAGCAGTTTATACCAGGGGTGGGAGCAGTACTTC.

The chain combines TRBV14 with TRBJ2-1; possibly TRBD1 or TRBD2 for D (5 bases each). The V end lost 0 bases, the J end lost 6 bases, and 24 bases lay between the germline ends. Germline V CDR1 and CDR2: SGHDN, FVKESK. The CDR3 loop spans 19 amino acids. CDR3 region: CASSQDKGTRGGRSNEQFF. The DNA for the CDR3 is TGTGCCAGCAGCCAAGATAAGGGCACCCGTGGGGGACGTTCCAATGAGCAGTTCTTC.

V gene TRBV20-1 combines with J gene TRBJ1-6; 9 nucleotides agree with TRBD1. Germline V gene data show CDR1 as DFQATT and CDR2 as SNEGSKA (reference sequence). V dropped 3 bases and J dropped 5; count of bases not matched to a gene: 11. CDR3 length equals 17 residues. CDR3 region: CSARADRGDFHNSPLHF. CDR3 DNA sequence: TGCAGTGCTAGGGCCGACAGGGGGGACTTCCATAATTCACCCCTCCACTTT.

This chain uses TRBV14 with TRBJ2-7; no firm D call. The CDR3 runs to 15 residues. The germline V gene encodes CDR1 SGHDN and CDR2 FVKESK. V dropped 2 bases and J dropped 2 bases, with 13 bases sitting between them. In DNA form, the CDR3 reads TGTGCCAGCAGCCAACTTACTACGGGCCCCTACGAGCAGTACTTC. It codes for CASSQLTTGPYEQYF.

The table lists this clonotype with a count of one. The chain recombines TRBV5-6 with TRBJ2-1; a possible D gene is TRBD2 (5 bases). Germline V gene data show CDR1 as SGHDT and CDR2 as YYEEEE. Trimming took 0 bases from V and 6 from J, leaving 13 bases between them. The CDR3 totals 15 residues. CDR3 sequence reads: CASSLGPSLGNEQFF. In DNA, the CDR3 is TGTGCCAGCAGCTTGGGTCCTAGCTTAGGCAATGAGCAGTTCTTC.

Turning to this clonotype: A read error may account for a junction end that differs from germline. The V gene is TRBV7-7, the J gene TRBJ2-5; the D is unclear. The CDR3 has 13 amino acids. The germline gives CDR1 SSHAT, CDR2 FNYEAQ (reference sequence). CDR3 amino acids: CASSVSIQETQYF. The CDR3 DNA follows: TGTGCTAGCAGCGTTTCCATCCAAGAGACCCAGTACTTC.

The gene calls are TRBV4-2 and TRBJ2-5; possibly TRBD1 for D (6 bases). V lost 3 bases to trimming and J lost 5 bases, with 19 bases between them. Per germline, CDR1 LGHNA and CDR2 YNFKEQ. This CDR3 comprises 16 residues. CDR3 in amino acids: CASSQRRGQNGETQYF. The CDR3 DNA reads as TGTGCCAGCAGCCAGCGCAGGGGCCAAAACGGGGAGACCCAGTACTTC.

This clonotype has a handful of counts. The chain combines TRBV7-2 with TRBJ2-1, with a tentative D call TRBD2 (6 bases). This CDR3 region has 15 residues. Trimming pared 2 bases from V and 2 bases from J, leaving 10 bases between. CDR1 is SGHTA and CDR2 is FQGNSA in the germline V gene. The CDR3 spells CASSLLAQTYNEQFF. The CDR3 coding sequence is TGTGCCAGCAGCTTACTAGCGCAAACCTACAATGAGCAGTTCTTC.